This TCR beta chain was sequenced during a study of T-cell memory formation after mild COVID-19. TCRdb independently ran MiXCR on the 5' RACE reads; one entry per CDR3 protein. The repertoire includes about 82,000 distinct CDR3 sequences, more than 13% of them detected once, and around two fifths sits in the top ten. V shed 1 base and J shed 3 bases, with 2 bases lying between them. The CDR3 contains 12 residues. Germline CDR1 LGHDT, CDR2 YNNKEL (reference sequence). This clonotype was counted between two and nine times. The sample was PBMCs or a T cell subset sorted from them (not recorded which). The sequence came from a man aged 18 to 29 who had mild COVID-19 (a few samples of this study predate the infection). Cell type and time point are not known. The chain couples TRBV3-1 to TRBJ2-3; no clear D gene. CDR3 region: CASSQVTDTQYF. CDR3 nucleotide sequence: TGTGCCAGCAGCCAAGTTACAGATACGCAGTATTTT.